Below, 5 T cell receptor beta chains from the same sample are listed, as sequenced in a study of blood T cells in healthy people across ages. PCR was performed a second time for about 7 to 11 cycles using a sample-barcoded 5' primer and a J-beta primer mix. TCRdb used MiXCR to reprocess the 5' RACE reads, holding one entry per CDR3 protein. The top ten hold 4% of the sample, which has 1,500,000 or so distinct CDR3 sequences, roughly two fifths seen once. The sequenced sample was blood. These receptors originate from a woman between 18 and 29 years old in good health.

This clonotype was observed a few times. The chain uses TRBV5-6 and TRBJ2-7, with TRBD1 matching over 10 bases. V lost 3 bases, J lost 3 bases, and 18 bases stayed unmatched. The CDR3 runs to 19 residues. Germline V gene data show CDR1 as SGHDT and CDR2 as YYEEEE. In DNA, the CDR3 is TGTGCCAGCAGCTCAACAACTGACAGGGGGCTCCCGAACCTCTACGAGCAGTACTTC. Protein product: CASSSTTDRGLPNLYEQYF.

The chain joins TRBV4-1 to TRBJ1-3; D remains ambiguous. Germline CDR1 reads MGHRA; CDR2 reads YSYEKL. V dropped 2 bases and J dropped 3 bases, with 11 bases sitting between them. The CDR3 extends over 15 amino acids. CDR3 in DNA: TGCGCCAGCAGCCAATTGTCCGGGTTTGGAAACACCATATATTTT. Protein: CASSQLSGFGNTIYF.

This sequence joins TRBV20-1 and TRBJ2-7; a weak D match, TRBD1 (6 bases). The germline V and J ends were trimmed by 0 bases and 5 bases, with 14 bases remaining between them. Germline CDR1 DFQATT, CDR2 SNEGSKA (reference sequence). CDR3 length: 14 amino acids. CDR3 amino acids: CSAREPSSGDEQYF. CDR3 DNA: TGCAGTGCTAGAGAGCCTAGCTCAGGGGACGAGCAGTACTTC.

The CDR3 loop reads CSVERRINEQFF. The CDR3 bases are TGCAGCGTTGAGAGGAGAATCAATGAGCAGTTCTTC. V and J are TRBV29-1 and TRBJ2-1; D remains unclear. This CDR3 region has 12 residues. V lost 3 bases to trimming and J lost 6 bases, with 9 bases between them. Germline-derived CDR1 and CDR2 are SQVTM and ANQGSEA.

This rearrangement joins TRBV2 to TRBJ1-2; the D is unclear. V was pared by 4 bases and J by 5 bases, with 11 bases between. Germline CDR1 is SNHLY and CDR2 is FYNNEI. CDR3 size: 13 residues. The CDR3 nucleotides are TGTGCCAGCAGTGTTTTACAGTTATATGGCTACACCTTC. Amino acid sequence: CASSVLQLYGYTF.